The source of this T cell receptor beta chain is a study of early T cells in non-severe SARS-CoV-2 infection. For the study at large: Chains were unpaired, as sequencing was done on bulk RNA from unsorted whole blood.

Trimming took 4 bases from V and 2 from J, leaving 5 bases between them. This CDR3 has 12 amino acids. CDR1 ENHRY and CDR2 SYGVKD come from the germline V gene. This clonotype was seen ten or more times. One entry per CDR3 protein, called by TCRdb with MiXCR from the 5' RACE reads. The sample includes more than 65,000 distinct CDR3 sequences, roughly 4.5% of them seen just once. V is TRBV10-3 and J is TRBJ2-5, with D hard to call. The clonotype was recovered from an adult who was a healthcare worker with PCR-confirmed SARS-CoV-2 infection or an uninfected control (not recorded which). The donor label of this sample is uncertain. Sequences were derived from whole blood, sampled at baseline. CDR3 coding DNA: TGTGCCATCAGTGGCTATCAAGAGACCCAGTACTTC. Translation gives CAISGYQETQYF.